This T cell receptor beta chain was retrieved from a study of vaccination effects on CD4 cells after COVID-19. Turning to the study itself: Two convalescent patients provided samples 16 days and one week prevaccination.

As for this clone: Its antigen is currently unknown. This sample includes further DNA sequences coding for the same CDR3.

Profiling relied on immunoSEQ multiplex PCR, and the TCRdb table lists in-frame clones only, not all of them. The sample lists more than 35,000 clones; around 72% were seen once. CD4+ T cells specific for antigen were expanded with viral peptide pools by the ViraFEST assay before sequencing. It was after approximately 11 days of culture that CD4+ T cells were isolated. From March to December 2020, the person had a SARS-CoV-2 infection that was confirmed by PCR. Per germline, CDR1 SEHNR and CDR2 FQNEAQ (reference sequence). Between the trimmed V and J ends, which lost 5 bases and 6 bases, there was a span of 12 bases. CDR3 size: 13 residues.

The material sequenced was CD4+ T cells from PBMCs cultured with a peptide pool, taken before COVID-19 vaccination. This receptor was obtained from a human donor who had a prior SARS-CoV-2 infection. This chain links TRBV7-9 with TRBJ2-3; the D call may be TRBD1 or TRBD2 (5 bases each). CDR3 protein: CASSLQGTDTQYF. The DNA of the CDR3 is TGTGCCAGCAGCCTACAAGGGACGGATACGCAGTATTTT.